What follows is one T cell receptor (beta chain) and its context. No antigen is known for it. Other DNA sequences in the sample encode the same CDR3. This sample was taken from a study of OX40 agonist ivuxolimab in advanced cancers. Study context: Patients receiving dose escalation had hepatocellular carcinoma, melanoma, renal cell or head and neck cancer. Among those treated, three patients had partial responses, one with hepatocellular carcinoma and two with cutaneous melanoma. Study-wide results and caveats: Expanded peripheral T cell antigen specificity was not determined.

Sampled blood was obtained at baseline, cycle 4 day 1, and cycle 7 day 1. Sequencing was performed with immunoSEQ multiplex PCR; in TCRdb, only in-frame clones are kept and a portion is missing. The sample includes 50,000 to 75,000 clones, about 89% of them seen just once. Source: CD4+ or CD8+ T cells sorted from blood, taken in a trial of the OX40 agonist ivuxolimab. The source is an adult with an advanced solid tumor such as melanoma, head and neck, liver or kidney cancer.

The DNA of the CDR3 is TGTGCCAGCAGTGATACAGATACGCAGTATTTT. Its protein is CASSDTDTQYF. The chain uses TRBV2 and TRBJ2-3, with unresolved D. The ends were cut back, 3 bases at V and 3 bases at J, with 1 base in the middle. Germline lookup yields CDR1 SNHLY and CDR2 FYNNEI. This CDR3 is 11 amino acids long.